One and the same sample provided the 21 T cell receptor beta chains below, sequenced in a study of blood T cells in healthy people across ages. Alongside a J-beta primer mix, a sample-barcoded 5' primer served in a second PCR lasting about 7 to 11 cycles. TCRdb re-analysed the 5' RACE reads in MiXCR, keeping a single row per CDR3 protein. The sample lists some 1.5 million distinct CDR3 sequences, roughly 27% seen once, with less than 9.5% in the top ten. Material for sequencing was blood. The receptors here all came from a woman in her twenties or thirties in good health.

In its sample, this clonotype was seen many times. CDR3: CASSLGVSVRGYTF. CDR3 nucleotides: TGTGCCAGCAGCTTGGGAGTTTCGGTGCGGGGCTACACCTTC. The V gene is TRBV5-5, the J gene TRBJ1-2; no reliable D call. The V end lost 0 bases, the J end lost 8 bases, and 14 bases lay between the germline ends. Germline V gene data show CDR1 as SGHKS and CDR2 as YYEKEE (reference sequence). This CDR3 region has 14 residues.

This clonotype was seen only a few times. The rearrangement uses TRBV6-4 and TRBJ2-3; 9 bases match TRBD2. With V trimmed by 4 bases and J by 10 bases, 6 bases remained unmatched. This CDR3 has 13 amino acids. Germline loops: CDR1 MRHNA, CDR2 SNTAGT. The CDR3 DNA is TGTGCCAGCAGTGCCCATAGCGGGGGATCGCAGTATTTT. This gives the protein CASSAHSGGSQYF.

The sample holds many counts of this clonotype. The chain is built from TRBV5-7 and TRBJ2-1, with D hard to call. TRBV5-7 is noted as an ORF with a role that remains uncertain. Trimming took 0 bases from V and 8 from J, leaving 6 bases between them. This CDR3 has 12 residues. CDR3 DNA sequence: TGTGCCAGCAGCTTGGTTAGTTATGAGCAGTTCTTC. This gives the protein CASSLVSYEQFF.

The chain links TRBV24-1 to TRBJ2-2; D perhaps matches TRBD1 (6 bases). This CDR3 is built from 16 residues. V lost 3 bases to trimming and J lost 1 base, with 11 bases between them. Germline assignment: CDR1 KGHDR and CDR2 SFDVKD. The chain's CDR3 is CATSDVQTGNTGELFF. Written as DNA, the CDR3 is TGTGCCACCAGTGATGTCCAGACAGGGAACACCGGGGAGCTGTTTTTT.

The V and J genes are TRBV29-1 and TRBJ2-1; 7 bases agree with TRBD2. In germline, CDR1 is SQVTM, CDR2 ANQGSEA. The CDR3 sequence is 12 residues long. Trimming cost V 8 bases and J 5 bases; bases outside gene matches: 6. The CDR3 sequence: CSKRTRHNEQFF. CDR3 bases: TGCAGCAAGCGGACTAGGCACAATGAGCAGTTCTTC.

Note on this clonotype: A read error is possible here, since a much larger clone lies one base away. CDR3 region: CAGSLSGTGSSEQYF. The CDR3 nucleotides read TGTGCCGGCAGCTTATCCGGGACAGGCTCTAGCGAGCAGTACTTC. The chain employs TRBV7-6 and TRBJ2-7, with TRBD1 matching 8 bases. Germline CDR1 SGHVS, CDR2 FNYEAQ. This CDR3 region has 15 residues.

This chain joins TRBV7-6 and TRBJ2-2, with D perhaps matching TRBD2 (7 bases). The CDR3 totals 16 residues. Per germline, CDR1 SGHVS and CDR2 FNYEAQ. Trimming cost V 3 bases and J 7 bases, with 18 bases left between them. For the CDR3, the DNA is TGTGCCAGCAGCTTTATGACGGGGGGCCGCAGCGGGGAGCTGTTTTTT. Translating gives CASSFMTGGRSGELFF.

This chain uses TRBV5-6 with TRBJ2-3; TRBD1 agrees at 8 bases. The V segment lost 4 bases and the J segment 1 base; nucleotides outside the gene matches: 5. Germline CDR1 reads SGHDT; CDR2 reads YYEEEE. The CDR3 spans 15 residues. CDR3 DNA sequence: TGTGCCAGCAGCAAGCCGGGACAGGGCACAGATACGCAGTATTTT. It encodes CASSKPGQGTDTQYF. The full variable domain, completed using reference TRBV5-6 and TRBJ2-3, is DAGVTQSPTHLIKTRGQQVTLRCSPKSGHDTVSWYQQALGQGPQFIFQYYEEEERQRGNFPDRFSGHQFPNYSSELNVNALLLGDSALYLCASSKPGQGTDTQYFGPGTRLTVL.

In this sample, this clonotype turned up a few times. V is TRBV12-3 or TRBV12-4 and J is TRBJ2-1; 11 nucleotides match TRBD2. J gave up 8 bases and V 10 bases, and 10 bases lay outside the gene matches. The CDR3 length is 14 residues. The CDR3: CATSSGRPAHEQFF. CDR3 DNA: TGTGCCACCTCTAGCGGGAGGCCGGCCCATGAGCAGTTCTTC.

This clonotype was seen only a few times. The J gene is TRBJ2-1, the V gene TRBV3-1, with 8 nucleotides matching TRBD2. CDR1 is LGHDT, CDR2 YNNKEL, per germline (reference sequence). CDR3 length: 18 amino acids. Trimming took 0 bases from V and 2 from J; bases not matched to a gene: 9. The CDR3 loop is CASSQEPSLADPYNEQFF. The CDR3 DNA follows: TGTGCCAGCAGCCAAGAACCGTCACTAGCGGACCCCTACAATGAGCAGTTCTTC.

DNA of the CDR3: TGTGCCACCGGACGGCTCCTTCAAGAGACCCAGTACTTC. Amino acids: CATGRLLQETQYF. The chain has TRBV19 and TRBJ2-5; D uncertain. The CDR3 is 13 residues long. Germline V gene lookup returns CDR1 LNHDA and CDR2 SQIVND (reference sequence). Trimming cost V 10 bases and J 2 bases, with 14 bases left between them.

The genes are TRBV20-1 and TRBJ2-1, with 9 positions matching TRBD2. The V and J ends lost 0 bases and 6 bases, in that order; junction bases with no gene match: 9. CDR3 length equals 16 residues. The germline V gene has CDR1 DFQATT and CDR2 SNEGSKA (reference sequence). The CDR3 sequence: CSARDPGLAMSNEQFF. The CDR3 bases are TGCAGTGCTAGAGATCCGGGACTAGCTATGAGCAATGAGCAGTTCTTC.

J is TRBJ1-6 and V is TRBV6-6; maybe TRBD1 (5 bases). V shed 0 bases and J shed 8 bases, with 8 bases lying between them. CDR1 and CDR2 (germline): MNHNY, SVGAGI (reference sequence). This CDR3 has 14 residues. CDR3 sequence: CASSYSGVDSPLHF. DNA of the CDR3: TGTGCCAGCAGTTACTCAGGGGTGGATTCACCCCTCCACTTT.

The chain couples TRBV28 to TRBJ1-5; D perhaps matches TRBD1 (6 bases). This CDR3 contains 15 residues. Between the trimmed V and J ends, which lost 6 bases and 5 bases, there was a span of 17 bases. Germline V lookup: CDR1 MDHEN, CDR2 SYDVKM. The CDR3 coding sequence is TGTGCCAGCAGCGCTGGGGAGGGGGTGGATCAGCCCCAGCATTTT. Translated, it gives CASSAGEGVDQPQHF.

The CDR3 sequence: CASTDANYGYTF. CDR3 DNA sequence: TGTGCCAGCACGGACGCTAACTATGGCTACACCTTC. The chain couples TRBV12-3 or TRBV12-4 to TRBJ1-2; no reliable D call. This CDR3 spans 12 amino acids. Deletions cut 7 bases from V and 0 bases from J, with 6 bases between.

This clonotype was seen more than once but under ten times. This sequence joins TRBV7-2 and TRBJ1-5, with a tentative D call TRBD1 (5 bases). Trimming removed 2 bases from V and 3 bases from J, with 14 bases in between. The CDR3 has 16 residues. Germline V gene lookup returns CDR1 SGHTA and CDR2 FQGNSA. This chain's CDR3 is CASSLRGTGPNQPQHF. Written as DNA, the CDR3 is TGTGCCAGCAGCTTACGCGGGACGGGACCCAATCAGCCCCAGCATTTT.

This chain links TRBV7-2 with TRBJ1-5, with D uncertain. V was cut by 4 bases and J by 4 bases, with 14 bases left in between. This CDR3 is 15 amino acids long. Looked up from germline, CDR1 is SGHTA and CDR2 is FQGNSA. The CDR3: CASSSGAGVNQPQHF. The DNA of the CDR3 is TGTGCCAGCAGCTCGGGCGCCGGGGTGAATCAGCCCCAGCATTTT.

This clonotype was counted many times. The chain recombines TRBV4-1 with TRBJ1-6; D not resolved. This CDR3 region has 13 residues. Germline assignment: CDR1 MGHRA and CDR2 YSYEKL. Trimming shortened V by 0 bases and J by 11 bases, and 8 bases separated the two germline ends. The CDR3 is CASSQELTAPLHF. Here the CDR3 DNA reads TGCGCCAGCAGCCAAGAACTTACGGCACCCCTCCACTTT.

This clonotype was seen ten or more times. The gene calls are TRBV7-9 and TRBJ2-7, with 9 positions matching TRBD1. Per the germline V gene, CDR1 is SEHNR and CDR2 is FQNEAQ (reference sequence). Trimming took 5 bases from V and 4 from J; bases not matched to a gene: 6. The CDR3 covers 14 residues. CDR3 DNA sequence: TGTGCCAGCAGCGCGGGACAGGGTGTGTACGAGCAGTACTTC. Translating gives CASSAGQGVYEQYF.

This clonotype was counted a few times. This chain links TRBV6-2 or TRBV6-3 with TRBJ1-1; D possibly corresponds to TRBD1 (6 bases). This CDR3 is 12 amino acids long. Germline assignment: CDR1 MNHEY and CDR2 SVGEGT. Between the trimmed V and J ends, which lost 7 bases and 7 bases, there was a span of 13 bases. The CDR3 loop is CASTLGQNEAFF. CDR3 nucleotides: TGTGCCAGCACCCTTGGACAGAATGAAGCTTTCTTT.

As regards this clonotype: This sequence may be a read error, since a much larger clone differs from it by one base. This CDR3 fails to terminate in the conserved phenylalanine or tryptophan, so it likely reflects a read error. The chain couples TRBV7-9 to TRBJ2-7, with 7 bases identical to TRBD2. CDR3 length: 17 amino acids. J gave up 0 bases and V 5 bases, and 13 bases lay outside the gene matches. CDR1 is SEHNR and CDR2 is FQNEAQ in the germline V gene (reference sequence). The CDR3 bases are TGTGCCAGCAGCCCCTCCTCGGGGGGACGCTTCTCCTACGAGCAGTACATC. Translating it yields CASSPSSGGRFSYEQYI.